This T cell receptor beta chain was recorded in a study of T cells after yellow fever vaccination. Findings of the study overall: Some clonotypes were seen in both the CD4 and the CD8 compartments. These made up a small share and likely arose from convergent recombination.

As regards this clonotype: Its antigen remains unidentified.

TCRdb re-called the 5' RACE reads with MiXCR, one entry per CDR3 protein. The data hold 400,000 or so distinct CDR3 sequences, with 6.2% observed a single time. CDR1 and CDR2 (germline): LGHDT, YNNKEL (reference sequence). This CDR3 comprises 15 residues. V shed 1 base and J 4 bases; nucleotides not matched to a gene: 7. The V and J genes are TRBV3-1 and TRBJ2-7; 7 bases match TRBD1. The sample consisted of PBMCs, taken 5 days after the yellow fever booster vaccination. This TCR was recovered from a man aged 25-45 years who received the YFV17D yellow fever vaccine. CDR3 region: CASSQVPGTEYEQYF. DNA for the CDR3: TGTGCCAGCAGCCAAGTCCCCGGGACAGAATACGAGCAGTACTTC.